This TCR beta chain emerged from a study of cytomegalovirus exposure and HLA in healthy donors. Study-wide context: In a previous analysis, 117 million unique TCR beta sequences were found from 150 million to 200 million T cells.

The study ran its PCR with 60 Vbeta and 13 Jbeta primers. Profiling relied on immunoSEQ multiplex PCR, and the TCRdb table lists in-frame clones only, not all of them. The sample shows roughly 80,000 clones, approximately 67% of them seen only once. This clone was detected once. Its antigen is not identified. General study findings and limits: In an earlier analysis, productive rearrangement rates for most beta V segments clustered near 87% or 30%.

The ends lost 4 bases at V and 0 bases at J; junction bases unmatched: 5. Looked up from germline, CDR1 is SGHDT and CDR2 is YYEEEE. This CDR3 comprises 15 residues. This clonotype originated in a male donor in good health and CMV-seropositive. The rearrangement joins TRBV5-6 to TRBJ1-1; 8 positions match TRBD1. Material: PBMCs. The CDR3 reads CASSDGQGLNTEAFF. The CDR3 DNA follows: TGTGCCAGCAGCGACGGACAGGGCTTGAACACTGAAGCTTTCTTT. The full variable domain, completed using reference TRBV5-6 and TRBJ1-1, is DAGVTQSPTHLIKTRGQQVTLRCSPKSGHDTVSWYQQALGQGPQFIFQYYEEEERQRGNFPDRFSGHQFPNYSSELNVNALLLGDSALYLCASSDGQGLNTEAFFGQGTRLTVV.